The present entry profiles one T cell receptor (beta chain) with its context. Its antigen is not known. This sample was taken from a study of shared clonotypes between healthy human individuals. General observations from the study: Only blood was sampled, and tissue TCR repertoires likely differ from blood ones.

Sequencing of unsorted PBMC DNA was carried out using ten immunoSEQ deep assay plates. Only in-frame clones appear in the TCRdb table, and some are missing; sequencing was by immunoSEQ multiplex PCR. The sample includes 450,000 to 500,000 clones, more than 75% seen only once; the top ten take 12%. Each sample came from a Caucasian adult donor living in Nashville, Tennessee. CDR3 length: 16 residues. Trimming took off 1 base at V and 0 bases at J, with 11 bases between the two ends. Per the germline V gene, CDR1 is SGDLS and CDR2 is YYNGEE. Sequencing was carried out using PBMCs. The chain uses TRBV9 and TRBJ1-3; D gene uncertain. The receptor was isolated from a woman aged 40 to 50 in good health. Some clones in this sample may be carry-over from other donors' samples. This CDR3 reads CASSVQAGDSGNTIYF. For the CDR3, the DNA is TGTGCCAGCAGCGTACAAGCAGGCGACTCTGGAAACACCATATATTTT.